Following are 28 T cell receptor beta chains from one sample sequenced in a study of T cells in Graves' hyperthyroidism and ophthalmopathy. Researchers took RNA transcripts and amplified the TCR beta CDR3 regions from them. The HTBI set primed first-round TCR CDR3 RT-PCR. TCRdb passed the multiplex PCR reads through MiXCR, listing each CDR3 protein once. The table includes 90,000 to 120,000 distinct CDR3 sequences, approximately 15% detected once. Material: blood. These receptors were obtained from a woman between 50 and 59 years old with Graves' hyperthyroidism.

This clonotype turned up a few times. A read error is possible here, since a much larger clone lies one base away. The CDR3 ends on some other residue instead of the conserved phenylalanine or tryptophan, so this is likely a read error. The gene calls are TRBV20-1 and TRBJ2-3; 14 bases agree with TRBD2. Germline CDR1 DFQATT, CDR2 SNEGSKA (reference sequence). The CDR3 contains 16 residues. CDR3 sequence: CTLAGTSGRVTDTQYL. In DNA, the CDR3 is TGCACCTTAGCCGGGACTAGCGGGAGAGTCACAGATACGCAGTATCTT.

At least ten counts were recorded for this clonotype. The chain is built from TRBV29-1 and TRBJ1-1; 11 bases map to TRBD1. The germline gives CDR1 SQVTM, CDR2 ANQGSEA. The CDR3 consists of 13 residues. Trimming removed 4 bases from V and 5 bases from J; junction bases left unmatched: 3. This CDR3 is CSVAGTGGTEAFF. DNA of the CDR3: TGCAGCGTTGCCGGGACAGGGGGTACTGAAGCTTTCTTT.

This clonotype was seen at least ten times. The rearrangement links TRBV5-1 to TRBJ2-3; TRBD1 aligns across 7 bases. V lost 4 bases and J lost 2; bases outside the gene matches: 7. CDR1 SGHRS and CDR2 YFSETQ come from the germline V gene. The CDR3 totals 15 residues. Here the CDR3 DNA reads TGCGCCAGCAGCCATACAGGGGATATCACAGATACGCAGTATTTT. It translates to CASSHTGDITDTQYF.

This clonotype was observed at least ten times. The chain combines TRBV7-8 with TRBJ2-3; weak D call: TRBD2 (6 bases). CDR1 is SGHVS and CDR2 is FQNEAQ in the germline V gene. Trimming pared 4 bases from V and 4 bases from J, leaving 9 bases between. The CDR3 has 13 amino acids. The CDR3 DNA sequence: TGTGCCAGCAGCTCGGAGGGCGCAGATACGCAGTATTTT. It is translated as CASSSEGADTQYF.

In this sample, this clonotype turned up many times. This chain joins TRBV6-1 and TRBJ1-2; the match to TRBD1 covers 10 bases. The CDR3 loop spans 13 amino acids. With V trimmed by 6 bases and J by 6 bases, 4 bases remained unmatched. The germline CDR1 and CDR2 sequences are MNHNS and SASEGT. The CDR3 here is CASRTGGANGYTF. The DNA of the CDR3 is TGTGCCAGCAGGACAGGGGGCGCAAATGGCTACACCTTC.

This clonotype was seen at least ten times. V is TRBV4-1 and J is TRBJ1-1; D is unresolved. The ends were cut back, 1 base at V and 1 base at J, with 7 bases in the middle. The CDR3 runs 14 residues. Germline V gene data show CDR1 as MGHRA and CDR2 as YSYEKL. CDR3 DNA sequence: TGCGCCAGCAGCCAAGGCTTGGGGAACACTGAAGCTTTCTTT. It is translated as CASSQGLGNTEAFF.

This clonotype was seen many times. The CDR3: CASSMERDSTTNEKLFF. CDR3 bases: TGTGCCAGTAGTATGGAGCGGGACTCAACAACTAATGAAAAACTGTTTTTT. J is TRBJ1-4 and V is TRBV19, with D tentatively TRBD1 (5 bases). The V gene's germline CDR1 is LNHDA and CDR2 SQIVND (reference sequence). With 3 bases removed from V and 0 bases from J, the gap between germline ends came to 14 bases. This CDR3 comprises 17 residues. Filled out from reference TRBV19 and TRBJ1-4, the complete variable domain reads DGGITQSPKYLFRKEGQNVTLSCEQNLNHDAMYWYRQDPGQGLRLIYYSQIVNDFQKGDIAEGYSVSREKKESFPLTVTSAQKNPTAFYLCASSMERDSTTNEKLFFGSGTQLSVL.

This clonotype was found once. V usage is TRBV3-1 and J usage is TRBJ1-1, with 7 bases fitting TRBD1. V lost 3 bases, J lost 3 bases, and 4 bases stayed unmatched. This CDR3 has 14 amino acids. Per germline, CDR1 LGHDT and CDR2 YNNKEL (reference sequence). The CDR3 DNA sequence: TGTGCCAGCAGCCACCGACAGGGTGACACTGAAGCTTTCTTT. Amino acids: CASSHRQGDTEAFF.

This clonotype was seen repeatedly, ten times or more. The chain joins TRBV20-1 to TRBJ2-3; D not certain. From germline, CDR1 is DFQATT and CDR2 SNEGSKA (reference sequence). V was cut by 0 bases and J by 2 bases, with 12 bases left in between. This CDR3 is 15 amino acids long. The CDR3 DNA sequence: TGCAGTGCTAGAGATCGCGGTATCCCCACAGATACGCAGTATTTT. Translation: CSARDRGIPTDTQYF.

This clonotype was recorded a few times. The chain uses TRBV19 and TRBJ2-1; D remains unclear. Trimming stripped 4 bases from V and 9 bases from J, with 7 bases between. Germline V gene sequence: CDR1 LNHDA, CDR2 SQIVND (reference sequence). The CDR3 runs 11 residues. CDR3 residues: CASSTRGEQFF. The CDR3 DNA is TGTGCCAGTAGTACCCGCGGTGAGCAGTTCTTC.

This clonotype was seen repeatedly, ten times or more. Here the CDR3 reads CASSLDGYNEQFF. CDR3 in DNA: TGTGCCAGCAGCTTAGACGGATACAATGAGCAGTTCTTC. The chain carries TRBV11-2 and TRBJ2-1; unclear D gene. This CDR3 region has 13 residues. Germline V lookup: CDR1 SGHAT, CDR2 FQNNGV. V shed 0 bases and J shed 4 bases, with 4 bases lying between them.

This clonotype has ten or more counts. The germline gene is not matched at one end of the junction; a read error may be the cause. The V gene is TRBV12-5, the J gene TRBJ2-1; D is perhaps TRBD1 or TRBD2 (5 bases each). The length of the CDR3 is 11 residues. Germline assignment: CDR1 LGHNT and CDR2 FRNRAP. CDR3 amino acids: CASGLGEEQSF. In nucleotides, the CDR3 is TGTGCTAGTGGTCTGGGGGAAGAGCAGTCCTTC.

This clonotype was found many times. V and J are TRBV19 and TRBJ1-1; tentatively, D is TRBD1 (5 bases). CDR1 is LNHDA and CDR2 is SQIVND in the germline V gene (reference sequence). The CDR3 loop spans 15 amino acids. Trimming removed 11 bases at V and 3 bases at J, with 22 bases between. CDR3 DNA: TGTGCCTCTACATGGGGCTTAGTAACGGACACTGAAGCTTTCTTT. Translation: CASTWGLVTDTEAFF. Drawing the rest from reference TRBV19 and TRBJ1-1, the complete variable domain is DGGITQSPKYLFRKEGQNVTLSCEQNLNHDAMYWYRQDPGQGLRLIYYSQIVNDFQKGDIAEGYSVSREKKESFPLTVTSAQKNPTAFYLCASTWGLVTDTEAFFGQGTRLTVV.

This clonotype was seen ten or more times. The CDR3 nucleotides read TGTGCCAGCAGCTTCACCGGGGCTAATGAAAAACTGTTTTTT. It specifies CASSFTGANEKLFF. The V gene is TRBV7-9, the J gene TRBJ1-4; no firm D call. The CDR3 covers 14 residues. Trimming pared 3 bases from V and 3 bases from J, leaving 8 bases between. Germline CDR1 reads SEHNR; CDR2 reads FQNEAQ (reference sequence).

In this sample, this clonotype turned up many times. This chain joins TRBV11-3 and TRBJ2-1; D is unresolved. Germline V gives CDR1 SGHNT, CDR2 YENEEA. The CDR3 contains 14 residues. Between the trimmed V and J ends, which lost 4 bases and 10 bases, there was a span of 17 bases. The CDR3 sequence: CASSSPLLLEEQFF. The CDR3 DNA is TGTGCCAGCAGCTCGCCCCTACTACTTGAGGAGCAGTTCTTC.

The CDR3 DNA reads TGTGCCAGCAGTCCCTGGACTAGCGGGAGGAGTCCCTACAATGAGCAGTTCTTC. Its translation is CASSPWTSGRSPYNEQFF. This rearrangement joins TRBV27 to TRBJ2-1; 14 nucleotides line up with TRBD2. V lost 5 bases to trimming and J lost 2 bases; unmatched junction nucleotides: 8. This CDR3 has 18 residues. CDR1 and CDR2 from the germline V gene are MNHEY and SMNVEV (reference sequence).

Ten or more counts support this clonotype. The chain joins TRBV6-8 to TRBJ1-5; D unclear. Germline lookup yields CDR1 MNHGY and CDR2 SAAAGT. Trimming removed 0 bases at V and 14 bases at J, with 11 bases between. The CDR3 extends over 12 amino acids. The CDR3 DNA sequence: TGTGCCAGCAGTTACTCGAGCTACTCGGAGCATTTT. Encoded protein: CASSYSSYSEHF.

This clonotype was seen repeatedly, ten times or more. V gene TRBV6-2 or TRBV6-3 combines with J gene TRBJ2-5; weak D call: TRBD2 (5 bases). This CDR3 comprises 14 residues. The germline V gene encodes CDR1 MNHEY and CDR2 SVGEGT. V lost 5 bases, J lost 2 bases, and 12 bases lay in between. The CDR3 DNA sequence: TGTGCCAGCAGTCGACGAAGACTACAAGAGACCCAGTACTTC. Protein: CASSRRRLQETQYF.

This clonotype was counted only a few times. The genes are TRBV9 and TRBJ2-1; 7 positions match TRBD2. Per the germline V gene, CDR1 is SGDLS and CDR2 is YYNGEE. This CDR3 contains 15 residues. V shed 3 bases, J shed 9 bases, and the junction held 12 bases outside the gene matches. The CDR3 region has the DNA TGTGCCAGCAGCGCTGAGGGACTACCCTCGGGTGAGCAGTTCTTC. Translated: CASSAEGLPSGEQFF. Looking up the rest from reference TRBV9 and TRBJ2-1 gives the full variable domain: DSGVTQTPKHLITATGQRVTLRCSPRSGDLSVYWYQQSLDQGLQFLIQYYNGEERAKGNILERFSAQQFPDLHSELNLSSLELGDSALYFCASSAEGLPSGEQFFGPGTRLTVL.

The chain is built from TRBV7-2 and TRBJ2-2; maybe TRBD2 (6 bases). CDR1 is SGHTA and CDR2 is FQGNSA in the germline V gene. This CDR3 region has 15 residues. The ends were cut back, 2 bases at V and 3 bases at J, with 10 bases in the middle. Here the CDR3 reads CASSLQGGHTGELFF. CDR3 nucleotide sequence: TGTGCCAGCAGCTTACAGGGAGGCCACACCGGGGAGCTGTTTTTT.

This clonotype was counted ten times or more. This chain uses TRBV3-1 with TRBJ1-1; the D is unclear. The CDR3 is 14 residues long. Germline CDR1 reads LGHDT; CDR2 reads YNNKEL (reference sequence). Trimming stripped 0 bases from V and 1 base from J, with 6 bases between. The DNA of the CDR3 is TGTGCCAGCAGCCAAGAACAACAGAACACTGAAGCTTTCTTT. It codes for CASSQEQQNTEAFF.

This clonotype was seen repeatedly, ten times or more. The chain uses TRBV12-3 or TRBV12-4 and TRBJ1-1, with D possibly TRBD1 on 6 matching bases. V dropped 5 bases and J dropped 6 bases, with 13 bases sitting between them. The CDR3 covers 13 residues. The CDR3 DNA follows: TGTGCCAGCAGTACAGGGAGACGGGCTGAAGCTTTCTTT. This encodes CASSTGRRAEAFF.

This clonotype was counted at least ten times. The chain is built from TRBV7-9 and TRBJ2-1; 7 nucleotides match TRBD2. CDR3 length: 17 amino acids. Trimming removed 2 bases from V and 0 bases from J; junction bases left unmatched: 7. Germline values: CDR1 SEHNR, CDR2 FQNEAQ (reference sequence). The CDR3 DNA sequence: TGTGCCAGCAGCTTAATGCTAGCGGTAAGCTCCTACAATGAGCAGTTCTTC. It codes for CASSLMLAVSSYNEQFF. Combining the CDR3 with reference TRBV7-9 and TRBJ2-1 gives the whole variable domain DTGVSQNPRHKITKRGQNVTFRCDPISEHNRLYWYRQTLGQGPEFLTYFQNEAQLEKSRLLSDRFSAERPKGSFSTLEIQRTEQGDSAMYLCASSLMLAVSSYNEQFFGPGTRLTVL.

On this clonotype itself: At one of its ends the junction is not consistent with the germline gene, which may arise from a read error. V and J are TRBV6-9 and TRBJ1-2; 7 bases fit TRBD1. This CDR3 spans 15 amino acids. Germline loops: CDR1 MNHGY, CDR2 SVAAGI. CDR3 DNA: TGCGCCAGCAATTACCCCGGGACAGAGTTCTATGGCTACACCTTC. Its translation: CASNYPGTEFYGYTF.

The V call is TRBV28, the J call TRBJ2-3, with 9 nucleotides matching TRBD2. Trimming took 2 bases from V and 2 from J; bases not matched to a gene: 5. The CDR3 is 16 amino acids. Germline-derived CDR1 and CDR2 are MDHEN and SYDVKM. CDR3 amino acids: CASSLPSGDNTDTQYF. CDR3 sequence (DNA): TGTGCCAGCAGTTTACCTAGCGGGGATAACACAGATACGCAGTATTTT.

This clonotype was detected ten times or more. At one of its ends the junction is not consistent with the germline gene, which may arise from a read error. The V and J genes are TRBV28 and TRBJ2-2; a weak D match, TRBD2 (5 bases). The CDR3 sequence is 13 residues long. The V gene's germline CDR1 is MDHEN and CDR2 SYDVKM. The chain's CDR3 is CATKTVNTGELFF. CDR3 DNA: TGTGCCACCAAGACCGTGAACACCGGGGAGCTGTTTTTC.

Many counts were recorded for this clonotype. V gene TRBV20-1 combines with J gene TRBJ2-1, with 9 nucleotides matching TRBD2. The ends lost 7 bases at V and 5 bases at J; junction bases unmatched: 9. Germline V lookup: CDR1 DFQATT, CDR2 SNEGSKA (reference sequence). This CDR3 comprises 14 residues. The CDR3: CSGVEAGGHNEQFF. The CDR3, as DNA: TGCAGTGGGGTCGAAGCGGGAGGCCACAATGAGCAGTTCTTC.

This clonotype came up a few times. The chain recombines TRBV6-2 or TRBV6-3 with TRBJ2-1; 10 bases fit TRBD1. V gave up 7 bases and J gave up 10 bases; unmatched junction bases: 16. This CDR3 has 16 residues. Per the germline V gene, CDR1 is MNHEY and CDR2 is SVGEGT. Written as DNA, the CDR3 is TGTGCCAGCACCCGCAGCGGGACAGGGGTTAACTTGGAGCAGTTCTTC. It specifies CASTRSGTGVNLEQFF.